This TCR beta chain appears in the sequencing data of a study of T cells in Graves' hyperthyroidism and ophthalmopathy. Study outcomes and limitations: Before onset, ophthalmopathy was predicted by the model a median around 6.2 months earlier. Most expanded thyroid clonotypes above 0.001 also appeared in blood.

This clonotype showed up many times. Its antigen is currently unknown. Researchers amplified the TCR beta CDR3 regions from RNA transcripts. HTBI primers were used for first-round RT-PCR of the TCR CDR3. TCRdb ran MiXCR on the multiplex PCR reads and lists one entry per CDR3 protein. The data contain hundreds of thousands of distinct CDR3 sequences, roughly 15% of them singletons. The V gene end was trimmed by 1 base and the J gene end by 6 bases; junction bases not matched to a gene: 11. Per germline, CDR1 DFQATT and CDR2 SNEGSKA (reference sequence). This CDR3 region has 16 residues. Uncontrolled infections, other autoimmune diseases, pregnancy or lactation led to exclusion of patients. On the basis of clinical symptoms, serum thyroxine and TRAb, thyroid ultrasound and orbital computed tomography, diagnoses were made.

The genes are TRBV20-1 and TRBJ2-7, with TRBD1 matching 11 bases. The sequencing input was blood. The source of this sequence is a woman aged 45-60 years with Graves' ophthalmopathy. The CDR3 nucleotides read TGCAGTGCTAGAGGGGAACCGGGACAGGGGGGAGGCGAGCAGTACTTC. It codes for CSARGEPGQGGGEQYF.